Listed below are T cell receptor beta chains from one sample, sequenced in a study of T cell responses to AZD1222 COVID-19 vaccine. Sequencing used immunoSEQ multiplex PCR; TCRdb keeps in-frame clones, though not all of them. The sample yields over 65,000 clones, about 86% seen once. This sample comprised peripheral blood, obtained on day 0 of AZD1222 vaccination. These TCRs come from an adult in good health. Each CDR3 is given with its conserved first and last residue. D genes are given only for firm matches. Clone size is not always given. Where it is, it says once, few, many or a class for expanded clones.

d_gene	v_gene	abundance	j_gene	CDR3aa	CDR3nt
TRBD2	TRBV19	.	TRBJ2-6	CASSIVLSGRSGANVLTF	TGTGCCAGTAGTATCGTTCTTAGCGGGAGATCTGGGGCCAACGTCCTGACTTTC
TRBD1	TRBV13	.	TRBJ2-7	CASSRRTGVNEQYF	TGTGCCAGCAGCCGACGGACAGGGGTGAACGAGCAGTACTTC
TRBD1	TRBV7-9	.	TRBJ1-1	CASSSPSGTGGTEAFF	TGTGCCAGCAGCTCCCCCTCCGGGACAGGTGGGACTGAAGCTTTCTTT
TRBD1	TRBV27	.	TRBJ2-1	CASTEDRGGYNEQFF	TGTGCCAGCACGGAGGACAGGGGAGGGTACAATGAGCAGTTCTTC
.	TRBV5-1	.	TRBJ2-2	CASSLVTANTGELFF	TGCGCCAGCAGCTTGGTCACTGCGAACACCGGGGAGCTGTTTTTT
.	TRBV18	.	TRBJ2-2	CASSPLPVGQNTGELFF	TGTGCCAGCTCACCACTTCCGGTGGGACAGAACACCGGGGAGCTGTTTTTT
TRBD1	TRBV10-1	.	TRBJ1-6	CASSESTGWNSPLHF	TGCGCCAGCAGTGAGTCGACAGGGTGGAATTCACCCCTCCACTTT
.	TRBV2	.	TRBJ1-2	CATTRLQNYGYTF	TGTGCCACAACCCGACTCCAAAACTATGGCTACACCTTC
.	TRBV19	.	TRBJ2-3	CASSLLGNTQYF	TGTGCCAGTTCCCTCCTAGGAAATACGCAGTATTTT
.	TRBV19	.	TRBJ1-1	CASSATVGLWTEAFF	TGTGCCAGTAGTGCCACAGTCGGGCTTTGGACTGAAGCTTTCTTT
.	TRBV4-1	once	TRBJ1-3	CASSQDPTGSGNTIYF	TGCGCCAGCAGCCAAGATCCCACAGGGTCAGGAAACACCATATATTTT
.	TRBV5-8	.	TRBJ2-2	CASRSIKVYLGTGELFF	TGTGCCAGCAGATCGATAAAGGTCTACCTAGGCACCGGGGAGCTGTTTTTT
.	TRBV6-1	.	TRBJ1-5	CASSSGGLSNQPQHF	TGTGCCAGCAGTTCCGGGGGACTAAGCAATCAGCCCCAGCATTTT
.	TRBV7-2	.	TRBJ2-7	CASSLPGGSYEQYF	TGTGCCAGCAGCTTACCAGGGGGGTCCTACGAGCAGTACTTC
.	TRBV28	.	TRBJ1-4	CASSFPSARKLFF	TGTGCCAGCAGTTTCCCCTCGGCGCGAAAACTGTTTTTT
.	TRBV7-2	.	TRBJ2-7	CASSLNPPSYEQYF	TGTGCCAGCAGCTTAAACCCCCCCTCCTACGAGCAGTACTTC
.	TRBV28	.	TRBJ2-7	CASSLSPSLTYEQYF	TGTGCCAGCAGTTTATCACCTAGCCTAACCTACGAGCAGTACTTC
TRBD1	TRBV19	.	TRBJ1-2	CASRWDRASNYGYTF	TGTGCCAGTAGATGGGACAGAGCTAGTAACTATGGCTACACCTTC
.	TRBV7-6	.	TRBJ2-7	CASSLGGTYEQYF	TGTGCCAGCAGCTTAGGGGGCACCTACGAGCAGTACTTC
TRBD2	TRBV10-3	.	TRBJ2-7	CATRTSGSYEQYF	TGTGCCACCAGGACTAGCGGCTCCTACGAGCAGTACTTC
TRBD2	TRBV2	.	TRBJ2-1	CASKLGGSSYNEQFF	TGTGCCAGCAAGTTGGGCGGGAGCTCCTACAATGAGCAGTTCTTC
TRBD1	TRBV6-5	.	TRBJ1-5	CASSTQGDQPQHF	TGTGCCAGCAGTACTCAGGGGGATCAGCCCCAGCATTTT
TRBD2	TRBV19	.	TRBJ2-3	CASSVLAGGQDTQYF	TGTGCCAGTAGCGTACTAGCGGGGGGGCAAGATACGCAGTATTTT
.	TRBV27	once	TRBJ2-7	CASSLEAGRLYEQYF	TGTGCCAGCAGTTTAGAGGCGGGACGGTTATACGAGCAGTACTTC
.	TRBV7-2	once	TRBJ2-1	CASSASPGLTYYYNEQFF	TGTGCCAGCAGCGCGTCTCCGGGCCTCACCTACTACTACAATGAGCAGTTCTTC
.	TRBV3-1/TRBV3-2	once	TRBJ1-2	CASSPPGHGISANYGYTF	TGTGCCAGCAGTCCACCGGGACATGGAATTTCCGCTAACTATGGCTACACCTTC
.	TRBV7-9	.	TRBJ2-4	CASSLGLGVPRGIQYF	TGTGCCAGCAGCTTAGGCTTGGGGGTCCCACGGGGCATTCAGTACTTC
.	TRBV4-3	.	TRBJ1-2	CASSQTSRAPWGSGYTF	TGCGCCAGCAGCCAAACTTCTCGGGCTCCCTGGGGGAGTGGCTACACCTTC
.	TRBV6-5	.	TRBJ2-2	CASRDSGDTGELFF	TGTGCCAGCAGAGATTCAGGGGACACCGGGGAGCTGTTTTTT
.	TRBV18	.	TRBJ1-1	CASSPAGDPNTEAFF	TGTGCCAGCTCACCGGCCGGGGACCCGAACACTGAAGCTTTCTTT
.	TRBV7-9	.	TRBJ2-7	CASSLEYEQYF	TGTGCCAGCAGCTTAGAATACGAGCAGTACTTC
TRBD1	TRBV28	.	TRBJ1-5	CASSSTGVGQPQHF	TGTGCCAGCAGTTCAACAGGGGTAGGACAGCCCCAGCATTTT
.	TRBV21-1	.	TRBJ1-2	CASSNTGQGNNYGYTF	TGTGCCAGCAGCAACACTGGACAGGGTAATAACTATGGCTACACCTTC
.	TRBV28	once	TRBJ1-4	CASSSTREKLFF	TGTGCCAGCAGTTCCACCCGGGAAAAACTGTTTTTT
.	TRBV7-2	.	TRBJ1-1	CASSLSERAEAFF	TGTGCCAGCAGCCTCTCGGAGAGGGCTGAAGCTTTCTTT
.	TRBV5-5	.	TRBJ2-7	CASSGWGVGEQYF	TGTGCCAGCAGTGGCTGGGGGGTAGGAGAGCAGTACTTC
TRBD1	TRBV19	.	TRBJ2-1	CASSLLGQGLTEQFF	TGTGCCAGTAGCCTGCTGGGACAGGGGCTCACTGAGCAGTTCTTC
TRBD1	TRBV19	.	TRBJ1-2	CASSNPGTGIIHYGYTF	TGTGCCAGTAGTAACCCTGGGACAGGGATCATACACTATGGCTACACCTTC
TRBD1	TRBV24-1	.	TRBJ1-5	CATSDFARGPNQPQHF	TGTGCCACCAGTGATTTTGCCAGGGGGCCCAATCAGCCCCAGCATTTT
TRBD1	TRBV27	.	TRBJ1-6	CASSSGQFNSPLHF	TGTGCCAGCAGTTCGGGACAGTTTAATTCACCCCTCCACTTT
TRBD2	TRBV9	.	TRBJ2-7	CASSVEPTSGSKEQYF	TGTGCCAGCAGCGTGGAACCGACTAGCGGGAGTAAAGAGCAGTACTTC
.	TRBV5-5	.	TRBJ2-2	CASSLVFRDTGELFF	TGTGCCAGCAGCTTGGTTTTTAGGGACACCGGGGAGCTGTTTTTT
TRBD2	TRBV5-1	.	TRBJ2-7	CASSFGGRAYEQYF	TGCGCCAGCAGCTTCGGTGGGAGGGCATACGAGCAGTACTTC
.	TRBV28	.	TRBJ1-5	CASSFAGRGNQPQHF	TGTGCCAGCAGTTTCGCGGGACGGGGCAATCAGCCCCAGCATTTT
.	TRBV5-1	.	TRBJ2-1	CASSLASYNEQFF	TGCGCCAGCAGCTTGGCCAGCTACAATGAGCAGTTCTTC
.	TRBV10-3	.	TRBJ1-1	CAIGGPNTEAFF	TGTGCCATCGGGGGGCCGAACACTGAAGCTTTCTTT